The T cell receptor (beta chain) under discussion was sequenced for a study of blood T cell repertoires in COVID-19. Study summary: Samples came from the United States, Italy and Spain, spanning acute and convalescent COVID-19. Nucleic acid was either cDNA or gDNA, and it came from T cells, B-cell-depleted T cells, or PBMCs.

The CDR3 runs 15 residues. The ends lost 6 bases at V and 7 bases at J; junction bases unmatched: 9. Per the germline V gene, CDR1 is MDHEN and CDR2 is SYDVKM. Participant age was about 18 to 89 years, and participants resided in about 25 US areas. In the original analysis: The authors estimated nucleated cell counts from reference gene primer amplification. Sequenced by immunoSEQ multiplex PCR; TCRdb stores in-frame clones only, minus some. V, J and clone size are taken as reported in that table, and D and trimming were inferred from the DNA itself. The repertoire holds some 350,000 clones, with roughly 87% as singletons.

V is TRBV28 and J is TRBJ2-1; 10 bases fit TRBD1. Sequencing used PBMCs or T cells enriched from blood (not recorded which). The receptor was isolated from a woman aged 25-40 years who had recovered from COVID-19. This CDR3 reads CASSSPGTGDNEQFF. CDR3 in DNA: TGTGCCAGCAGCTCCCCTGGGACAGGGGATAATGAGCAGTTCTTC.